This T cell receptor beta chain was documented in a study of metastatic and nonmetastatic thyroid tumors. Study overall: Repertoires of blood and of tissue (tumor or nodule) from malignant and benign thyroid patients were compared.

Germline assignment: CDR1 SGHNT and CDR2 YYREEE (reference sequence). The CDR3 extends over 14 amino acids. Trimming left V 2 bases short and J 4 bases short, with 10 bases between. Study-level findings and limits: Within blood and tumor, benign nodules reportedly had significantly lower TCR beta diversity than malignant thyroid tumors did.

Thyroid surgery was performed in patients who had received no treatment beforehand. This clone has ten or more counts. Antigen unknown. Authors' analysis steps: A distant-metastasis classifier for papillary thyroid cancer was built using CDR3 differences across clinicopathological groups. TCRdb reanalyzed the PCR reads via MiXCR. TCRdb, not the authors, supplied the V and J calls. The sample gives roughly 93,000 clones, roughly an eighth of which show up once; approximately 10% is in the top ten. Sequencing was done on a sample of blood. The J gene is TRBJ1-3, the V gene TRBV5-4, with a possible D match to TRBD1 (5 bases). The receptor was isolated from a female donor with papillary thyroid cancer or a benign thyroid nodule (not recorded which). Some clones in this sample may be carry-over from other donors' samples. CDR3 amino acids: CASSFIGAGNTIYF. DNA for the CDR3: TGTGCCAGCAGCTTTATAGGGGCAGGAAACACCATATATTTT.